This T cell receptor (beta chain) appears in the sequencing data of a study of immune evolution from preneoplasia to lung adenocarcinoma. Study background: HLA loss of heterozygosity: 6% to 7.5% AIS, roughly 15% MIA, approximately 31% ADC, none AAH.

Histologic diagnosis was independently verified by two lung pathologists. Findings and limits, study-wide: From normal lung to invasive adenocarcinoma, top clone frequencies appeared to decrease.

Of note for this clone: Its antigen is not identified.

TCRdb's copy holds only in-frame clones and misses some; the assay was immunoSEQ multiplex PCR. The sample shows about 41,000 clones, around 79% of them seen only once. This sequence was found in a person between 60 and 69 years old with lung adenocarcinoma. The material sequenced was FFPE invasive lung adenocarcinoma tissue.

CDR3 sequence reads: CATGGTGGNTGELFF. The CDR3 region has the DNA TGTGCCACCGGCGGGACAGGGGGTAACACCGGGGAGCTGTTTTTT. The V gene is TRBV2, the J gene TRBJ2-2; the match to TRBD1 covers 11 bases. The CDR3 runs to 15 residues. Germline trimming cut 10 bases from V and 2 bases from J; bases unmatched to any gene: 6. Germline-derived CDR1 and CDR2 are SNHLY and FYNNEI.